The 7 T cell receptor beta chains presented below share a single source sample, sequenced in a study of neoadjuvant anti-PD-1 for oral cavity cancer. The method was immunoSEQ multiplex PCR; TCRdb's version includes in-frame clones alone and lacks a portion of them. The sample holds over 80,000 clones; approximately 80% are singletons and the top ten take 2.5% to 3.5%. The material was PBMCs, obtained before nivolumab (anti-PD-1) treatment. The receptor source for this set is a person between 40 and 79 years old with oral cavity squamous cell carcinoma.

This chain uses TRBV5-5 with TRBJ2-2; weak D call: TRBD2 (5 bases). Germline CDR1 and CDR2: SGHKS and YYEKEE (reference sequence). V gave up 8 bases and J gave up 2 bases, with 13 bases separating them. The CDR3 runs 14 residues. This CDR3 reads CASTRLINTGELFF. The CDR3 DNA follows: TGTGCCAGTACCCGACTAATAAACACCGGGGAGCTGTTTTTT.

V gene TRBV25-1 combines with J gene TRBJ2-7; 7 nucleotides align to TRBD1. Germline V lookup: CDR1 MGHDK, CDR2 SYGVNS. This CDR3 is built from 13 residues. The J segment lost 3 bases and the V segment lost 6 bases, leaving 5 bases of the junction unmatched. The CDR3 sequence is CASSTRQGYEQYF. In DNA form, the CDR3 reads TGTGCCAGCAGCACTCGACAGGGCTACGAGCAGTACTTC.

The chain carries TRBV19 and TRBJ1-5; D is undetermined. CDR1 LNHDA and CDR2 SQIVND come from the germline V gene (reference sequence). V lost 3 bases to trimming and J lost 0 bases, with 9 bases between them. The CDR3 is made up of 15 amino acids. The CDR3 DNA follows: TGTGCCAGTAGTATGACGGTTACTAGCAATCAGCCCCAGCATTTT. Protein sequence: CASSMTVTSNQPQHF.

The gene calls are TRBV6-5 and TRBJ2-5; no reliable D call. CDR3 size: 15 residues. CDR1 and CDR2 (germline): MNHEY, SVGAGI. The V end was cut by 0 bases, the J end by 2 bases, with 10 bases between. CDR3 region: CASSYSYGPQETQYF. CDR3 DNA: TGTGCCAGCAGTTACTCCTATGGGCCTCAAGAGACCCAGTACTTC.

This sequence joins TRBV10-3 and TRBJ1-1, with D maybe TRBD1 (6 bases). CDR3 length equals 14 residues. CDR1 and CDR2 (germline): ENHRY, SYGVKD. Trimming left V 4 bases short and J 5 bases short, with 14 bases between. This CDR3 is CAISARQEGTEAFF. The CDR3 DNA reads TGTGCCATCAGTGCCCGACAGGAAGGAACTGAAGCTTTCTTT.

The rearrangement joins TRBV5-1 to TRBJ1-4; no clear D. Trimming shortened V by 2 bases and J by 7 bases, and 9 bases separated the two germline ends. The CDR3 sequence is 13 residues long. CDR1 and CDR2 (germline): SGHRS, YFSETQ. CDR3 loop: CASSFDIGEKLFF. CDR3 sequence (DNA): TGCGCCAGCAGCTTTGACATTGGTGAAAAACTGTTTTTT.

This clone was seen more than once but under ten times. The genes are TRBV30 and TRBJ1-5; the D is unclear. The CDR3 totals 16 residues. Trimming shortened V by 0 bases and J by 2 bases, and 14 bases separated the two germline ends. Germline CDR1 and CDR2: GTSNPN and SVGIG (reference sequence). For the CDR3, the DNA is TGTGCCTGGAGTGTATTCGTGGGGTCGGGCAATCAGCCCCAGCATTTT. Its protein product is CAWSVFVGSGNQPQHF.